Listed below are T cell receptor beta chains from one sample, sequenced in a study of regulatory T cells in long-lasting Graves disease. TCRdb re-called the multiplex PCR reads through MiXCR, storing one row per CDR3 protein. Found here are under 250,000 distinct CDR3 sequences, roughly 21% of them singletons; the top ten hold roughly 14%. The input for sequencing was peripheral blood mononuclear cells (PBMCs), taken at new diagnosis, from a patient treated with antithyroid drugs. The origin of the receptors is a female donor with Graves disease. Both conserved end residues are part of each CDR3. D genes are given only for firm matches. Some rows mark clone size as missing; the rest say once, few, many or name a class of expanded clone.

DNA: TGTGCCAGCAGCATTCGACTAGCTGATAATGAGCAGTTCTTC
CDR3: CASSIRLADNEQFF
J: TRBJ2-1
size: many
V: TRBV9
D: TRBD2

DNA: TGTGCCAGCAGTTACACGTACTCGGGTGTAGGGCATTCCAATCAGCCCCAGCATTTT
CDR3: CASSYTYSGVGHSNQPQHF
J: TRBJ1-5
size: few
V: TRBV6-5
D: .

DNA: TGTGCCGGCAGCTTAGCCAGGACAGTCTACAATGAGCAGTTCTTC
CDR3: CAGSLARTVYNEQFF
J: TRBJ2-1
size: many
V: TRBV7-8
D: .

DNA: TGCAGTGCTAGAGTCCCCCGGTCCGGGTACGAGCAGTACTTC
CDR3: CSARVPRSGYEQYF
J: TRBJ2-7
size: many
V: TRBV20-1
D: .

DNA: TGTGCCAGCAGTTACTCGGGAATTACCTACGAGCAGTACTTC
CDR3: CASSYSGITYEQYF
J: TRBJ2-7
size: many
V: TRBV6-6
D: .

DNA: TGTGCCAGCAGCCTCCTCATAGGTTCACCCCTCCACTTT
CDR3: CASSLLIGSPLHF
J: TRBJ1-6
size: few
V: TRBV6-1
D: .

DNA: TGCAGTGTTTTACCGGGACTAGCGGGAAGCACAGATACGCAGTATTTT
CDR3: CSVLPGLAGSTDTQYF
J: TRBJ2-3
size: few
V: TRBV20-1
D: TRBD2

DNA: TGTGCCATCAGTGGACTGCAAGAGACCCAGTACTTC
CDR3: CAISGLQETQYF
J: TRBJ2-5
size: once
V: TRBV6-2/TRBV6-3
D: .

DNA: TGCGCCAGCAGCCAAGTGGCCACAGATCAATTTCTGCCCCAGCATTTT
CDR3: CASSQVATDQFLPQHF
J: TRBJ1-5
size: .
V: TRBV4-1
D: .

DNA: TGCGCCAGCAGCCAAGGGACAGTCCATGAAAAACTGTTTTTT
CDR3: CASSQGTVHEKLFF
J: TRBJ1-4
size: many
V: TRBV4-1
D: .

DNA: TGTGCCAGCAGTTTGGGGGGTTGGCAAGAGACCCAGTACTTC
CDR3: CASSLGGWQETQYF
J: TRBJ2-5
size: many
V: TRBV12-3/TRBV12-4
D: .

DNA: TGTGCCAGCAGCACGGGACACGAATCCTACAATGAGCAGTTCTTC
CDR3: CASSTGHESYNEQFF
J: TRBJ2-1
size: many
V: TRBV7-9
D: .

DNA: TGTGCCAGCAGCCCCGGACAGCTACTAACTAATGAAAAACTGTTTTTT
CDR3: CASSPGQLLTNEKLFF
J: TRBJ1-4
size: many
V: TRBV7-8
D: .

DNA: TGCGCCAGCAGTGCGGGACAGACACACACTGAAGCTTTCTTT
CDR3: CASSAGQTHTEAFF
J: TRBJ1-1
size: few
V: TRBV10-1
D: TRBD1

DNA: TGCGCCAGCAGCCCTGGACTGAAGAACACCGGGGAGCTGTTTTTT
CDR3: CASSPGLKNTGELFF
J: TRBJ2-2
size: many
V: TRBV5-1
D: .

DNA: TGTGCCAGCAGTTTCCAGGGCAGGCTAAATGAAAAACTGTTTTTT
CDR3: CASSFQGRLNEKLFF
J: TRBJ1-4
size: many
V: TRBV12-3/TRBV12-4
D: .

DNA: TGTGCCAGTAGTATACAGGGGGGATACGAGCAGTACTTC
CDR3: CASSIQGGYEQYF
J: TRBJ2-7
size: many
V: TRBV19
D: .

DNA: TGTGCCAGCAGCGGGGCCCCGGCGGGTGAAGCTTTCTTT
CDR3: CASSGAPAGEAFF
J: TRBJ1-1
size: few
V: TRBV28
D: .

DNA: TGTGCCAGCAGCCTGGGACAGCTCTACGAGCAGTACTTC
CDR3: CASSLGQLYEQYF
J: TRBJ2-7
size: many
V: TRBV4-2
D: TRBD1

DNA: TGTGCCAGCAGCTTAAATCCGACCGCGAACACTGAAGCTTTCTTT
CDR3: CASSLNPTANTEAFF
J: TRBJ1-1
size: many
V: TRBV7-2
D: .

DNA: TGCAGTGCTCGGGAAGAGACGGATCAGCCCCAGCATTTT
CDR3: CSAREETDQPQHF
J: TRBJ1-5
size: few
V: TRBV20-1
D: .

DNA: TGTGCCAGCAGCTTTATAGGGAATGAGCAGTTCTTC
CDR3: CASSFIGNEQFF
J: TRBJ2-1
size: many
V: TRBV7-2
D: .

DNA: TGTGCCACCAATTTTAAGACTGGCGGAATGAACACTGAAGCTTTCTTT
CDR3: CATNFKTGGMNTEAFF
J: TRBJ1-1
size: .
V: TRBV7-2
D: .